These 19 T cell receptor beta chains were all obtained from the same sample, sequenced in a study of CD8+ T cells in alopecia areata. TCR sequencing used cDNA made by reverse transcription of extracted RNA. The protocol was immunoSEQ multiplex PCR, while the TCRdb copy is restricted to in-frame clones and leaves out a portion. Here the sample spans about 270,000 clones, 45% to 70% being singletons. Stated treatment: oral pan-JAK inhibitor, 5-10 mg twice daily. Sequencing was performed on CD4+ T cells sorted from blood, taken between weeks 51 and 52, from a patient treated with tofacitinib. These receptors all stem from a human donor with alopecia areata.

With respect to this clone: A read error is possible here, since a much larger clone lies one base away. The chain couples TRBV9 to TRBJ2-1; D uncertain. V lost 5 bases and J 3 bases, leaving 3 bases between the germline ends. This CDR3 is built from 11 residues. Germline V lookup: CDR1 SGDLS, CDR2 YYNGEE. CDR3 sequence: CASSNYNEQFF. The CDR3, as DNA: TGTGCCAGCAGTAACTACAATGAGCAGTTCTTC.

J is TRBJ2-3 and V is TRBV30; perhaps TRBD2 as D (5 bases). CDR1 GTSNPN and CDR2 SVGIG come from the germline V gene (reference sequence). The V end lost 1 base, the J end lost 6 bases, and 14 bases lay between the germline ends. The CDR3 consists of 14 residues. The CDR3 region has the DNA TGTGCCTGGAGTGGGAGGCTAGTTGCCGATACGCAGTATTTT. Protein: CAWSGRLVADTQYF.

V usage is TRBV10-3 and J usage is TRBJ1-2; D call uncertain. CDR1 and CDR2 from the germline V gene are ENHRY and SYGVKD. The CDR3 runs to 12 residues. V lost 7 bases and J lost 6, with 12 bases in between. The CDR3, as DNA: TGTGCCATCACGGCGGGCACGAATGGCTACACCTTC. Translation gives CAITAGTNGYTF.

The chain uses TRBV29-1 and TRBJ1-1; D is ambiguous. V lost 7 bases, J lost 1 base, and 16 bases lay in between. The CDR3 has 14 residues. The V gene's germline CDR1 is SQVTM and CDR2 ANQGSEA. In DNA, the CDR3 is TGCAGCGCCCACCCAGGAGGGAAGAACACTGAAGCTTTCTTT. It yields the protein CSAHPGGKNTEAFF.

J is TRBJ2-1 and V is TRBV19; 11 bases agree with TRBD2. The CDR3 runs 16 residues. CDR1 LNHDA and CDR2 SQIVND come from the germline V gene (reference sequence). V lost 4 bases and J lost 12; bases outside the gene matches: 14. CDR3: CASSSQTSGAHMGQFF. In nucleotides, the CDR3 is TGTGCCAGTAGTAGCCAGACTAGCGGGGCTCACATGGGGCAGTTCTTC.

The V gene is TRBV11-2, the J gene TRBJ2-7; TRBD2 might be the D (6 bases). This CDR3 has 15 amino acids. Germline V lookup: CDR1 SGHAT, CDR2 FQNNGV. Trimming pared 1 base from V and 4 bases from J, leaving 14 bases between. The CDR3 DNA reads as TGTGCCAGCAGCTTAGCCTGGGGGGTGACGTACGAGCAGTACTTC. Its protein is CASSLAWGVTYEQYF.

This clone was counted only a few times. The gene calls are TRBV5-1 and TRBJ1-2; perhaps TRBD1 as D (5 bases). V shed 0 bases and J shed 4 bases, with 13 bases lying between them. The CDR3 totals 15 residues. The germline CDR1 and CDR2 sequences are SGHRS and YFSETQ. CDR3 protein: CASSLEGLGTYGYTF. CDR3 nucleotides: TGCGCCAGCAGCTTGGAAGGTTTAGGGACCTATGGCTACACCTTC.

The genes are TRBV19 and TRBJ2-7; tentative D call: TRBD2 (5 bases). CDR1 LNHDA and CDR2 SQIVND come from the germline V gene (reference sequence). V was cut by 1 base and J by 4 bases, with 8 bases left in between. The CDR3 has 13 residues. The chain's CDR3 is CASSIVRGYEQYF. The CDR3 DNA reads as TGTGCCAGTAGTATAGTACGGGGATACGAGCAGTACTTC.

This clone has only a few counts. The sample holds other DNA sequences that translate to the same CDR3. The chain carries TRBV18 and TRBJ2-5; D gene unclear. Per the germline V gene, CDR1 is KGHSH and CDR2 is LQKENI. Trimming stripped 3 bases from V and 0 bases from J, with 2 bases between. The CDR3 totals 12 residues. The CDR3 loop reads CASSPNQETQYF. CDR3 nucleotides: TGTGCCAGCTCACCCAACCAAGAGACCCAGTACTTC.

CDR3 sequence reads: CASSLAQGDYGYTF. In DNA, the CDR3 is TGTGCCAGCAGCTTAGCGCAGGGTGACTATGGCTACACCTTC. This sequence joins TRBV7-8 and TRBJ1-2; D may be TRBD1 (5 bases). The germline V gene has CDR1 SGHVS and CDR2 FQNEAQ. V lost 0 bases and J 3 bases, leaving 8 bases between the germline ends. There are 14 residues in the CDR3.

This clone occurred once. CDR3 DNA: TGTGCCATCAGTGAATCCGGGACAGGGGGTTACACTGAAGCTTTCTTT. Translating it yields CAISESGTGGYTEAFF. The V gene is TRBV10-3, the J gene TRBJ1-1; 11 bases map to TRBD1. CDR1 and CDR2 (germline): ENHRY, SYGVKD. This CDR3 is 16 amino acids long. V trimming: 3 bases; J trimming: 3 bases; junction bases outside the gene matches: 6.

The J gene is TRBJ2-3, the V gene TRBV7-9; 9 positions match TRBD2. With V trimmed by 5 bases and J by 6 bases, 6 bases remained unmatched. The germline gives CDR1 SEHNR, CDR2 FQNEAQ (reference sequence). The CDR3 sequence is 14 residues long. CDR3 loop: CASSARLAVDTQYF. The DNA of the CDR3 is TGTGCCAGCAGCGCACGACTAGCGGTGGATACGCAGTATTTT.

V and J are TRBV5-4 and TRBJ1-2, with no clear D. V gave up 4 bases and J gave up 4 bases, with 20 bases separating them. The CDR3 has 16 amino acids. Germline values: CDR1 SGHNT, CDR2 YYREEE (reference sequence). The CDR3 region is CASSPRGVGISYGYTF. CDR3 bases: TGTGCCAGCAGCCCCCGAGGTGTGGGGATCAGCTATGGCTACACCTTC.

This clone was detected a few times. The V and J genes are TRBV5-6 and TRBJ2-5; D is unclear. Trimming left V 4 bases short and J 7 bases short, with 14 bases between. The length of the CDR3 is 13 residues. Germline lookup yields CDR1 SGHDT and CDR2 YYEEEE. CDR3 nucleotides: TGTGCCAGCAGCCCCGGACGCCGAGGGACCCAGTACTTC. Its protein is CASSPGRRGTQYF.

The chain employs TRBV5-6 and TRBJ2-2; maybe TRBD1 (7 bases). The CDR3 has 15 amino acids. Trimming took 4 bases from V and 4 from J, leaving 14 bases between them. Germline CDR1 SGHDT, CDR2 YYEEEE. The CDR3 spells CASSPDREVTGELFF. The CDR3 region has the DNA TGTGCCAGCAGCCCTGACAGGGAGGTCACCGGGGAGCTGTTTTTT.

This clone has a handful of counts. The V call is TRBV5-1, the J call TRBJ1-1; D ambiguous. CDR3 size: 14 residues. V lost 0 bases to trimming and J lost 0 bases, with 6 bases between them. Germline assignment: CDR1 SGHRS and CDR2 YFSETQ. CDR3 in DNA: TGCGCCAGCAGCTTGGCCTCAGTGAACACTGAAGCTTTCTTT. This codes for CASSLASVNTEAFF.

The chain links TRBV5-4 to TRBJ1-1, with 8 bases aligning to TRBD1. V shed 4 bases, J shed 3 bases, and the junction held 8 bases outside the gene matches. The germline gives CDR1 SGHNT, CDR2 YYREEE (reference sequence). The CDR3 covers 15 residues. The DNA for the CDR3 is TGTGCCAGCAGCACCGCAGGGGGCTACGACACTGAAGCTTTCTTT. It is translated as CASSTAGGYDTEAFF.

There are a few counts of this clone. The V and J genes are TRBV30 and TRBJ1-6, with 7 bases identical to TRBD1. The CDR3 covers 13 residues. Germline V gene data show CDR1 as GTSNPN and CDR2 as SVGIG (reference sequence). Unmatched junction bases numbered 9, after V lost 3 bases and J lost 13 bases. The CDR3 region has the DNA TGTGCCTGGAGCCGACAGGGTCCGGCGCCCCTCCACTTT. This translates into CAWSRQGPAPLHF.

The rearrangement links TRBV6-5 to TRBJ2-2; D is perhaps TRBD2 (7 bases). Germline V lookup: CDR1 MNHEY, CDR2 SVGAGI. The V gene lost 7 bases and the J gene lost 0 bases, with 12 bases spanning the gap. CDR3 size: 15 residues. The CDR3, as DNA: TGTGCCAGCATCAACGGGGGGCCGAACACCGGGGAGCTGTTTTTT. As protein: CASINGGPNTGELFF.